What follows are 8 T cell receptor beta chains derived from one specimen sequenced in a study of cytomegalovirus exposure and HLA in healthy donors. Primers included in the PCR were 60 Vbeta and 13 Jbeta primers. Sequencing was performed with immunoSEQ multiplex PCR; in TCRdb, only in-frame clones are kept and a portion is missing. The data show approximately 170,000 clones, around four fifths seen once. Input material: PBMCs. These TCRs come from a boy aged 2-15 years in good health and CMV-seronegative.

J is TRBJ2-7 and V is TRBV30; D gene uncertain. The V gene lost 4 bases and the J gene lost 3 bases, with 13 bases spanning the gap. Germline V CDR1 and CDR2: GTSNPN, SVGIG (reference sequence). This CDR3 contains 13 residues. The CDR3 loop reads CAWISATNYEQYF. The CDR3 nucleotides are TGTGCCTGGATATCAGCCACTAACTACGAGCAGTACTTC. The entire variable domain, with the rest obtained from reference TRBV30 and TRBJ2-7, is as follows: SQTIHQWPATLVQPVGSPLSLECTVEGTSNPNLYWYRQAAGRGLQLLFYSVGIGQISSEVPQNLSASRPQDRQFILSSKKLLLSDSGFYLCAWISATNYEQYFGPGTRLTVT.

V usage is TRBV7-9 and J usage is TRBJ2-3; 11 bases align to TRBD2. V lost 7 bases and J lost 6; bases outside the gene matches: 12. This CDR3 has 16 amino acids. In germline, CDR1 is SEHNR, CDR2 FQNEAQ (reference sequence). The CDR3 DNA reads TGTGCCAGCACCCAGGGACTAGCGGTAAACCCCGATACGCAGTATTTT. Translated, it gives CASTQGLAVNPDTQYF. The variable domain in full, completed from reference TRBV7-9 and TRBJ2-3, reads DTGVSQNPRHKITKRGQNVTFRCDPISEHNRLYWYRQTLGQGPEFLTYFQNEAQLEKSRLLSDRFSAERPKGSFSTLEIQRTEQGDSAMYLCASTQGLAVNPDTQYFGPGTRLTVL.

This clone occurred a few times. V is TRBV2 and J is TRBJ2-7, with 7 bases identical to TRBD1. This CDR3 region has 12 residues. With V trimmed by 6 bases and J by 4 bases, 3 bases remained unmatched. Per the germline V gene, CDR1 is SNHLY and CDR2 is FYNNEI. CDR3 protein: CASRLQGYEQYV. In nucleotides, the CDR3 is TGTGCCAGCAGGCTACAGGGGTACGAGCAGTACGTC.

This clone was seen a handful of times. CDR3 residues: CASSQLDTQYF. In DNA form, the CDR3 reads TGTGCCAGCAGCCAACTAGATACGCAGTATTTT. This rearrangement joins TRBV14 to TRBJ2-3; D is ambiguous. Trimming removed 2 bases from V and 5 bases from J, with 2 bases in between. The germline gives CDR1 SGHDN, CDR2 FVKESK. The CDR3 length is 11 residues.

The chain carries TRBV11-2 and TRBJ1-2, with D uncertain. Trimming removed 1 base at V and 8 bases at J, with 5 bases between. Germline CDR1 SGHAT, CDR2 FQNNGV. This CDR3 spans 11 amino acids. The CDR3 loop reads CASSLVMGYTF. The DNA for the CDR3 is TGTGCCAGCAGCTTAGTCATGGGCTACACCTTC.

This chain uses TRBV19 with TRBJ1-2; D is possibly TRBD1 (5 bases). V lost 3 bases to trimming and J lost 2 bases, with 7 bases between them. The CDR3 consists of 13 residues. Germline assignment: CDR1 LNHDA and CDR2 SQIVND (reference sequence). CDR3 DNA sequence: TGTGCCAGTAGTATCTGGGGCAACTATGGCTACACCTTC. It is translated as CASSIWGNYGYTF. The full variable domain, rest sourced from reference TRBV19 and TRBJ1-2, is DGGITQSPKYLFRKEGQNVTLSCEQNLNHDAMYWYRQDPGQGLRLIYYSQIVNDFQKGDIAEGYSVSREKKESFPLTVTSAQKNPTAFYLCASSIWGNYGYTFGSGTRLTVV.

This chain connects TRBV7-8 to TRBJ2-5, with D perhaps matching TRBD1 (6 bases). The germline V gene has CDR1 SGHVS and CDR2 FQNEAQ. The CDR3 runs 13 residues. Deletions cut 5 bases from V and 5 bases from J, with 12 bases between. CDR3 nucleotide sequence: TGTGCCAGCAGCCCCACAGGGACCGAGACCCAGTACTTC. This translates into CASSPTGTETQYF. Drawing the rest from reference TRBV7-8 and TRBJ2-5, the complete variable domain is GAGVSQSPRYKVAKRGQDVALRCDPISGHVSLFWYQQALGQGPEFLTYFQNEAQLDKSGLPSDRFFAERPEGSVSTLKIQRTQQEDSAVYLCASSPTGTETQYFGPGTRLLVL.

V and J are TRBV7-2 and TRBJ2-1; 7 bases are a match to TRBD2. The CDR3 has 15 amino acids. J gave up 1 base and V 5 bases, and 5 bases lay outside the gene matches. Germline CDR1 SGHTA, CDR2 FQGNSA. The DNA of the CDR3 is TGTGCCAGCAGCCCCACTAGCGAGTCCTACAATGAGCAGTTCTTC. It is translated as CASSPTSESYNEQFF.